These 17 T cell receptor beta chains share one sample of origin, sequenced in a study of early T cells in non-severe SARS-CoV-2 infection. TCRdb re-called the 5' RACE reads with MiXCR, one entry per CDR3 protein. The sample has approximately 62,000 distinct CDR3 sequences, 12% seen once. Sample: whole blood. These receptors were collected from an adult who was a healthcare worker with PCR-confirmed SARS-CoV-2 infection or an uninfected control (not recorded which).

Regarding this clonotype: A much more abundant neighbour one base away suggests this may be a read error. The gene calls are TRBV20-1 and TRBJ1-1, with 9 bases aligning to TRBD1. CDR1 is DFQATT, CDR2 SNEGSKA, per germline (reference sequence). V was pared by 6 bases and J by 3 bases, with 2 bases of the junction left unmatched. The CDR3 consists of 12 residues. The CDR3, as DNA: TGCAGTGCGCGGACAGGGGACACTGAAGCTTTCTTT. It codes for CSARTGDTEAFF.

This clonotype was seen ten or more times. The gene calls are TRBV30 and TRBJ1-2; the match to TRBD1 covers 7 bases. J lost 6 bases, V lost 0 bases, and 4 bases had no gene match. CDR3 length: 13 amino acids. Germline CDR1 is GTSNPN and CDR2 is SVGIG (reference sequence). CDR3 amino acids: CAWSVQGIHGYTF. The CDR3 bases are TGTGCCTGGAGTGTACAGGGGATTCATGGCTACACCTTC.

This clonotype was seen ten or more times. The J gene is TRBJ2-2, the V gene TRBV2; D is undetermined. The CDR3 runs 15 residues. Trimming left V 4 bases short and J 3 bases short, with 12 bases between. The germline gives CDR1 SNHLY, CDR2 FYNNEI. The CDR3 reads CASSAIPSDTGELFF. CDR3 DNA: TGTGCCAGCAGTGCCATACCGTCTGACACCGGGGAGCTGTTTTTT.

This clonotype has just one count. This chain uses TRBV6-2 or TRBV6-3 with TRBJ2-4; D is perhaps TRBD2 (6 bases). The V end lost 1 base, the J end lost 3 bases, and 10 bases lay between the germline ends. The germline gives CDR1 MNHEY, CDR2 SVGEGT. The CDR3 is made up of 15 amino acids. CDR3 DNA sequence: TGTGCCAGCAGTTACTGGACGGACTACAAAAACATTCAGTACTTC. It is translated as CASSYWTDYKNIQYF.

This chain connects TRBV20-1 to TRBJ1-1; TRBD1 is a possible D gene (5 bases). Germline lookup yields CDR1 DFQATT and CDR2 SNEGSKA (reference sequence). CDR3 length: 14 amino acids. Trimming removed 3 bases at V and 1 base at J, with 12 bases between. The CDR3 loop reads CSASYGTANTEAFF. For the CDR3, the DNA is TGCAGTGCTAGTTACGGGACCGCGAACACTGAAGCTTTCTTT.

As for this clonotype: Since a much larger clone is just one base distant, this may be a read error. The rearrangement joins TRBV6-6 to TRBJ1-3; D is undetermined. The CDR3 runs 15 residues. Trimming took off 2 bases at V and 1 base at J, with 9 bases between the two ends. Germline CDR1 reads MNHNY; CDR2 reads SVGAGI (reference sequence). The CDR3 DNA follows: TGTGCCAGCAGTTACCACCAGGCTTCTGGAAACACCATATATTTT. It specifies CASSYHQASGNTIYF.

A few counts support this clonotype. The rearrangement joins TRBV5-1 to TRBJ2-4, with a tentative D call TRBD2 (5 bases). The length of the CDR3 is 14 residues. Trimming cost V 0 bases and J 11 bases, with 15 bases left between them. The V gene's germline CDR1 is SGHRS and CDR2 YFSETQ. CDR3 loop: CASSLAGPRGLQYF. DNA for the CDR3: TGCGCCAGCAGCTTGGCCGGACCACGAGGGCTTCAGTACTTC.

This clonotype occurred a few times. The CDR3 bases are TGCAGCGCTGCCAGGGCTAGCGGGGGTGAGACCCAGTACTTC. This translates into CSAARASGGETQYF. This chain connects TRBV29-1 to TRBJ2-5; TRBD2 agrees at 10 bases. Germline-derived CDR1 and CDR2 are SQVTM and ANQGSEA. V shed 7 bases and J 5 bases; nucleotides not matched to a gene: 10. CDR3 length equals 14 residues.

A few counts support this clonotype. The V and J genes are TRBV30 and TRBJ1-1; D ambiguous. The V gene lost 3 bases and the J gene lost 1 base, with 9 bases spanning the gap. The CDR3 extends over 13 amino acids. Germline V lookup: CDR1 GTSNPN, CDR2 SVGIG (reference sequence). The CDR3 nucleotides are TGTGCCTGGAGACGGACGGCGAACACTGAAGCTTTCTTT. Protein product: CAWRRTANTEAFF.

The V gene is TRBV20-1, the J gene TRBJ2-1, with D perhaps matching TRBD2 (5 bases). V dropped 0 bases and J dropped 0 bases, with 18 bases sitting between them. The CDR3 consists of 18 residues. Germline V lookup: CDR1 DFQATT, CDR2 SNEGSKA (reference sequence). The CDR3 DNA sequence: TGCAGTGCTAGAGATCGTGAGGGAATGGTAGGCTCCTACAATGAGCAGTTCTTC. Amino acids: CSARDREGMVGSYNEQFF.

The chain joins TRBV11-2 to TRBJ2-7, with 8 bases matching TRBD1. There are 15 residues in the CDR3. Trimming at V came to 5 bases and at J to 3 bases, leaving 9 bases not matched to a gene. CDR1 and CDR2 from the germline V gene are SGHAT and FQNNGV. The CDR3 protein is CASSPTGQGNYEQYF. The CDR3, as DNA: TGTGCCAGCAGCCCAACAGGACAGGGAAACTACGAGCAGTACTTC.

This clonotype was seen only a few times. As DNA, the CDR3 is TGTGCCAGCAGCGTGTCGGGACAGCTCACTAACACTGAAGCTTTCTTT. This encodes CASSVSGQLTNTEAFF. The V and J genes are TRBV7-8 and TRBJ1-1; 7 bases fit TRBD1. The V gene end was trimmed by 5 bases and the J gene end by 2 bases; junction bases not matched to a gene: 11. The CDR3 is 16 amino acids. From germline, CDR1 is SGHVS and CDR2 FQNEAQ.

This clonotype was picked up many times. The V gene is TRBV5-1, the J gene TRBJ2-2; the match to TRBD2 covers 13 bases. The CDR3 length is 18 residues. Germline CDR1 and CDR2: SGHRS and YFSETQ. V trimming: 1 base; J trimming: 0 bases; junction bases outside the gene matches: 3. CDR3 DNA: TGCGCCAGCAGCTTGAGACTAGCGGGAGGATCGAACACCGGGGAGCTGTTTTTT. Protein sequence: CASSLRLAGGSNTGELFF.

This clonotype was seen more than once but under ten times. The chain carries TRBV7-9 and TRBJ1-1; D not resolved. Per the germline V gene, CDR1 is SEHNR and CDR2 is FQNEAQ (reference sequence). The CDR3 spans 14 residues. V was clipped by 2 bases and J by 2 bases, with 9 bases between them. This CDR3 reads CASSLIVLNTEAFF. The CDR3 nucleotides are TGTGCCAGCAGCTTAATCGTCCTCAACACTGAAGCTTTCTTT.

This clonotype was found many times. CDR3: CASSSTGQLYEQYF. The CDR3 bases are TGTGCCAGCAGTTCGACGGGACAGCTCTACGAGCAGTACTTC. The chain uses TRBV6-6 and TRBJ2-7; 7 nucleotides agree with TRBD1. Germline lookup yields CDR1 MNHNY and CDR2 SVGAGI (reference sequence). The CDR3 totals 14 residues. After removal of 4 bases from V and 3 bases from J, the junction contained 6 bases not matched to a gene.

This clonotype was recorded many times. The CDR3 DNA follows: TGTGCCAGCAGCTTAGGCCGAGGACAGGGTGAAGAGCAGTACTTC. It encodes CASSLGRGQGEEQYF. V is TRBV7-9 and J is TRBJ2-7; 8 positions match TRBD1. After removal of 1 base from V and 7 bases from J, the junction contained 9 bases not matched to a gene. The CDR3 contains 15 residues. CDR1 and CDR2 (germline): SEHNR, FQNEAQ (reference sequence).

This clonotype was seen repeatedly, ten times or more. This chain's CDR3 is CASSYLGTGADTQYF. As DNA, the CDR3 is TGTGCCAGCAGTTATCTCGGGACAGGTGCAGATACGCAGTATTTT. The gene calls are TRBV6-5 and TRBJ2-3, with 8 bases that match TRBD1. J was trimmed by 4 bases and V by 3 bases; bases with no gene match: 6. CDR1 is MNHEY and CDR2 is SVGAGI in the germline V gene. CDR3 length: 15 amino acids.